The rows below give T cell receptor beta chains drawn from one sample of a study of blood T cell repertoires in COVID-19. Method: immunoSEQ multiplex PCR; TCRdb's copy keeps in-frame clones and lacks some. The table lists some 130,000 clones, around 78% of them singletons. Sequenced input: peripheral blood. The receptor source for this set is a human donor in a cohort sampled during active COVID-19. Both conserved end residues are part of each CDR3. The D gene is left open where the match is weak. Some rows mark clone size as missing; the rest say once, few, many or name a class of expanded clone.

NA	NA	TRBJ1-2	TRBV6-4	17	TGTGCCAGCAGTGACTCGGACAAGGGTGACTGGCGCTATGGCTACACCTTC	CASSDSDKGDWRYGYTF
NA	NA	TRBJ1-1	TRBV2	14	TGTGCCAGCAGCCCTAGGGGGGGACCCACTGAAGCTTTCTTT	CASSPRGGPTEAFF
NA	TRBD2	TRBJ2-3	TRBV27	14	TGTGCCAGCACCAAGCGGGGGAGGGGGGATACGCAGTATTTT	CASTKRGRGDTQYF
NA	TRBD1	TRBJ2-2	TRBV6-5	16	TGTGCCAGCAGTTACTCAGGGACAGTGAACACCGGGGAGCTGTTTTTT	CASSYSGTVNTGELFF
NA	TRBD1	TRBJ1-2	TRBV2	16	TGTGCCAGCAGTGAATGGGGACAGCCTACTAACTATGGCTACACCTTC	CASSEWGQPTNYGYTF
NA	TRBD2	TRBJ2-1	TRBV11-2	16	TGTGCCAGCAGACCAACTAGCGGGGGGGCCCACAATGAGCAGTTCTTC	CASRPTSGGAHNEQFF
NA	NA	TRBJ1-6	TRBV2	14	TGTGCCAGCATGCGGGGCCAGGGTATCTCACCCCTCCACTTT	CASMRGQGISPLHF
once	NA	TRBJ1-4	TRBV7-8	15	TGTGCCAGCAGCCCAGCCCCCGGGGATAATGAAAAACTGTTTTTT	CASSPAPGDNEKLFF
NA	TRBD2	TRBJ2-1	TRBV5-6	15	TGTGCCAGCAGCTTGCGGGCGGGGGGATACAATGAGCAGTTCTTC	CASSLRAGGYNEQFF
NA	TRBD1	TRBJ2-3	TRBV6-5	13	TGTGCCAGCCTGACAGGGCCTAGGGATACGCAGTATTTT	CASLTGPRDTQYF
NA	NA	TRBJ2-3	TRBV9	13	TGTGCCAGCAGCGTGACTAGCACAGATACGCAGTATTTT	CASSVTSTDTQYF
NA	TRBD2	TRBJ2-5	TRBV2	17	TGTGCCAGCAGTGAAGCGGATAGCGGGGCGTACCAAGAGACCCAGTACTTC	CASSEADSGAYQETQYF
NA	NA	TRBJ2-3	TRBV21-1	13	TGTGCCAGCAGCAAAGTCACGGGAGATACGCAGTATTTT	CASSKVTGDTQYF
once	NA	TRBJ1-1	TRBV28	14	TGTGCCAGCAGTGATCAGGGTAGGGTAAAGGAAGCTTTCTTT	CASSDQGRVKEAFF
NA	TRBD1	TRBJ2-7	TRBV12-3/TRBV12-4	13	TGTGCCAGCAGTTCGGGACAGCCCTACGAGCAGTACTTC	CASSSGQPYEQYF
NA	TRBD2	TRBJ2-5	TRBV24-1	15	TGTGCCACCGGAGCGAGCGGGGGGGCCGAAGAGACCCAGTACTTC	CATGASGGAEETQYF
NA	NA	TRBJ2-7	TRBV6-5	12	TGTGCCAGCAGTCACCGGGACTACGAGCAGTACTTC	CASSHRDYEQYF
few	NA	TRBJ1-5	TRBV27	13	TGTGCCAGCAGCTTTGGAGGGGATCAGCCCCAGCATTTT	CASSFGGDQPQHF
few	NA	TRBJ2-3	TRBV29-1	15	TGCAGCGTTGGAGGGGGTAGGGTCCCACCAGATACGCAGTATTTT	CSVGGGRVPPDTQYF
once	TRBD2	TRBJ2-1	TRBV3-1/TRBV3-2	13	TGTGCCAGCAGCCAGTGGGCGGGGGGCCCGCAGTTCTTC	CASSQWAGGPQFF
NA	TRBD1	TRBJ2-2	TRBV5-5	17	TGTGCCAGCAGCTTGGACTTCGGAAGGGGGCCTACCGGGGAGCTGTTTTTT	CASSLDFGRGPTGELFF
once	TRBD1	TRBJ1-2	TRBV6-6	15	TGTGCCAGCAGTTACGGGACAGCCTCCAACTATGGCTACACCTTC	CASSYGTASNYGYTF
NA	TRBD2	TRBJ2-3	TRBV10-3	16	TGTGCCATCAGTGAGGCGGCTAGCGGGGGGGATGATACGCAGTATTTT	CAISEAASGGDDTQYF
NA	TRBD1	TRBJ1-1	TRBV13	18	TGTGCCAGCAGCGCAGTCCATGGGACAGGGGATGTGAACACTGAAGCTTTCTTT	CASSAVHGTGDVNTEAFF
NA	TRBD1	TRBJ1-4	TRBV4-1	19	TGCGCCAGCAGCCAAGAGAGCCTCACAGGGGGATTGGGCAATGAAAAACTGTTTTTT	CASSQESLTGGLGNEKLFF
NA	TRBD2	TRBJ2-2	TRBV5-6	16	TGTGCCAGCAGCCGGACGGCGGGGGTGGTTACCGGGGAGCTGTTTTTT	CASSRTAGVVTGELFF
NA	NA	TRBJ2-2	TRBV7-9	14	TGTGCCAGCAGCCTGAATCCCAAAGAGGGGGAGCTGTTTTTT	CASSLNPKEGELFF
few	NA	TRBJ1-1	TRBV28	14	TGTGCCAGCAGTTTATCGGGGAGGGCTCTAGAAGCTTTCTTT	CASSLSGRALEAFF
NA	TRBD1	TRBJ1-3	TRBV9	18	TGTGCCAGCAGCCCCACTCCGGGACAGGGGGTCTCTGGAAACACCATATATTTT	CASSPTPGQGVSGNTIYF
NA	NA	TRBJ1-1	TRBV21-1	14	TGTGCCAGCAGCAAATTCACGGGTAGGACTGAAGCTTTCTTT	CASSKFTGRTEAFF
NA	TRBD1	TRBJ2-1	TRBV5-8	13	TGTGCCAGCAGCCGGGACAGAAACAATGAGCAGTTCTTC	CASSRDRNNEQFF
NA	NA	TRBJ2-7	TRBV5-1	16	TGCGCCAGCAGCTTGGAAGGGACAACAACTGGGTACGAGCAGTACTTC	CASSLEGTTTGYEQYF
NA	TRBD1	TRBJ1-1	TRBV10-1	13	TGCGCCAGCACCGGGACAGAGAACACTGAAGCTTTCTTT	CASTGTENTEAFF
NA	TRBD1	TRBJ1-2	TRBV19	14	TGTGCCAGTAGTTTTCTCGGACAGGGTGATGGCTACACCTTC	CASSFLGQGDGYTF
NA	TRBD1	TRBJ1-6	TRBV28	14	TGTGCCAGCAGTGGGGACAGTCTTCGATCACCCCTCCACTTT	CASSGDSLRSPLHF
NA	TRBD1	TRBJ1-1	TRBV6-5	14	TGTGCCAGCAGTCGAGGACAGGTGAACACTGAAGCTTTCTTT	CASSRGQVNTEAFF
NA	NA	TRBJ1-1	TRBV5-1	14	TGCGCCAGCAGCTCCCTGGAGGGGAACACTGAAGCTTTCTTT	CASSSLEGNTEAFF